This TCR beta chain was recorded in a study of regulatory T cells in long-lasting Graves disease. Regarding time point: newly diagnosed GD, antithyroid drugs for less than 3 months. Researchers made the TCR library from RNA that was extracted from PBMCs. Graves' disease diagnosis was established per American Thyroid Association guidelines. The CDR3 totals 12 residues. Per the germline V gene, CDR1 is SGHTA and CDR2 is FQGNSA. In this sample, this clonotype turned up many times. One end of the junction varies from germline; a read error may be responsible. Arm-PCR of CDR3 regions with iRepertoire HTBI primers generated TCR beta libraries. TCRdb reprocessed the multiplex PCR reads with MiXCR, giving one entry per CDR3 protein. The sample includes 360,000 or so distinct CDR3 sequences, 12% of them seen just once. The data were also submitted as part of a second study, on T cells in Graves' hyperthyroidism and ophthalmopathy.

V and J are TRBV7-2 and TRBJ2-3; D ambiguous. This receptor was obtained from a young woman with Graves disease. The sample was peripheral blood mononuclear cells (PBMCs), taken at new diagnosis, from a patient treated with antithyroid drugs. CDR3 DNA: TGTGCCAACAGCTCCTCGGCAGATACGCAGTATTTT. Its translation is CANSSSADTQYF.